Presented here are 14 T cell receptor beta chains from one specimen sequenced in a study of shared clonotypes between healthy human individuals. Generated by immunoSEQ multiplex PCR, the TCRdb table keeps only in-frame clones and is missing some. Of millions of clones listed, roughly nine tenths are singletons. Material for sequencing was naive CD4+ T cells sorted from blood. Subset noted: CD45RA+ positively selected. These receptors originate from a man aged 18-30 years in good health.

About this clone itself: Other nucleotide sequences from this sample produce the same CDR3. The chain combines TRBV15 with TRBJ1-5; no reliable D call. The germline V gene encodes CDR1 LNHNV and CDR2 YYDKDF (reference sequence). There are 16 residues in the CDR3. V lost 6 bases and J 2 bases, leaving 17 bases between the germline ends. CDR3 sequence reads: CATSIPPAKGNQPQHF. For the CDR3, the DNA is TGTGCCACCAGTATTCCTCCGGCTAAGGGCAATCAGCCCCAGCATTTT.

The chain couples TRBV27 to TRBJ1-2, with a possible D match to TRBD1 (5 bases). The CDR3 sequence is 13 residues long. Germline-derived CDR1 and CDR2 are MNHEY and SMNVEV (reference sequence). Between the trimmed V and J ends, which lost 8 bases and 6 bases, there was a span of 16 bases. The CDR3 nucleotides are TGTGCCAGCTATACCGCCGGGGGAAATGGCTACACCTTC. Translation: CASYTAGGNGYTF.

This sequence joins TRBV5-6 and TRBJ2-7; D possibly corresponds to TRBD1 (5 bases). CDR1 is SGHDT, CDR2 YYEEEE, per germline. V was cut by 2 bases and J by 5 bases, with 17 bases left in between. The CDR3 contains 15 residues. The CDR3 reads CASSLPWTTKDEQYF. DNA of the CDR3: TGTGCCAGCAGCTTACCTTGGACAACGAAGGACGAGCAGTACTTC.

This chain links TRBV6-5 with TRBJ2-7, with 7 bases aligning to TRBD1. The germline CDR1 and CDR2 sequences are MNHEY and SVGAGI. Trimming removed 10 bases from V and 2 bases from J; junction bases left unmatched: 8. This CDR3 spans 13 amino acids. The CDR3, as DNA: TGTGCCACCCTGGGCACAGGGGCCTACGAGCAGTACTTC. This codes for CATLGTGAYEQYF.

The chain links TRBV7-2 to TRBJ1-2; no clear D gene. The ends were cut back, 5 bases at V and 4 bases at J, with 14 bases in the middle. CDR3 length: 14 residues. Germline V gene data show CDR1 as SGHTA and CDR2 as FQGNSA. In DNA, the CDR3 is TGTGCCAGCAGCCCGGGTCCTAACACCTATGGCTACACCTTC. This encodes CASSPGPNTYGYTF.

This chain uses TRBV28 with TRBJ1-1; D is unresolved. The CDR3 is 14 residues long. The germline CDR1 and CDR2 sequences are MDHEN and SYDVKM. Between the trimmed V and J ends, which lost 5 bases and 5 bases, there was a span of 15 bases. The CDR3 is CASSPRLTRTEAFF. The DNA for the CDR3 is TGTGCCAGCAGTCCAAGATTAACGAGGACTGAAGCTTTCTTT.

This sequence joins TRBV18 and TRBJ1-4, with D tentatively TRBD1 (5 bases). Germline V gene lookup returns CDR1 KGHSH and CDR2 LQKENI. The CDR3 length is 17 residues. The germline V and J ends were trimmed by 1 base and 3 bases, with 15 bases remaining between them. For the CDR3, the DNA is TGTGCCAGCTCACCACAAAGGTTTGGGGCCCCTAATGAAAAACTGTTTTTT. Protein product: CASSPQRFGAPNEKLFF.

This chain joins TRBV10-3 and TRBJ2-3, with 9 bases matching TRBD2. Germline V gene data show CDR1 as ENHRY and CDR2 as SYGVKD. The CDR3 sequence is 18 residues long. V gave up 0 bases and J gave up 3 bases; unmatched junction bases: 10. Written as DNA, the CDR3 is TGTGCCATCAGTGAGTCCCCTCACGCGGGGGGGCCGACAGATACGCAGTATTTT. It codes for CAISESPHAGGPTDTQYF.

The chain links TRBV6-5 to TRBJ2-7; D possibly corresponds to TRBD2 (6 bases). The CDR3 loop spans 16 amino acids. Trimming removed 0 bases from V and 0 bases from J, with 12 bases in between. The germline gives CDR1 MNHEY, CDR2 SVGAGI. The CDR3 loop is CASSYSGGVTSYEQYF. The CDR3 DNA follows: TGTGCCAGCAGTTACTCAGGCGGGGTGACCTCCTACGAGCAGTACTTC.

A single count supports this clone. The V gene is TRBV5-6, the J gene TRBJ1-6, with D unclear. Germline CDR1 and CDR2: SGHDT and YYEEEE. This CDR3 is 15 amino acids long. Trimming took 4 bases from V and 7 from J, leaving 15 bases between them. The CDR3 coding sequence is TGTGCCAGCAGCGGAATGAGGAGAGCGAATTCACCCCTCCACTTT. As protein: CASSGMRRANSPLHF.

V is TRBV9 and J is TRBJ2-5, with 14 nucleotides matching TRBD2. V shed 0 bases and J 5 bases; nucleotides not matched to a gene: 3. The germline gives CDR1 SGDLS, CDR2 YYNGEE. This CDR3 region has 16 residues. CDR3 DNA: TGTGCCAGCAGCGTAGTTGGGACTAGCGGGGGTGAGACCCAGTACTTC. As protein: CASSVVGTSGGETQYF.

The CDR3 DNA reads as TGTGCCAGCAGTTCTTCAGGAGGGCGAGGTCAGCCCCAGCATTTT. This codes for CASSSSGGRGQPQHF. This chain connects TRBV6-5 to TRBJ1-5; D not resolved. CDR3 length: 15 amino acids. Deletions cut 4 bases from V and 6 bases from J, with 16 bases between. Per germline, CDR1 MNHEY and CDR2 SVGAGI.

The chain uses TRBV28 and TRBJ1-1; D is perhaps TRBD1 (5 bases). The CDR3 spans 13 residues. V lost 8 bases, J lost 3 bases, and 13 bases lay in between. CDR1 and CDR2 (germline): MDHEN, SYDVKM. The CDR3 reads CASGGGIYTEAFF. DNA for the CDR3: TGTGCCAGCGGTGGGGGGATATACACTGAAGCTTTCTTT.

In DNA, the CDR3 is TGTGCCAGCAGTGCAGGAACAGGGGTTGGAGTGGAGACCCAGTACTTC. Protein product: CASSAGTGVGVETQYF. The chain employs TRBV2 and TRBJ2-5; 7 nucleotides align to TRBD1. Losses at the gene ends were 4 bases for V and 5 bases for J; bases not matched to a gene: 13. Looked up from germline, CDR1 is SNHLY and CDR2 is FYNNEI. CDR3 length: 16 amino acids.